These T cell receptor beta chains were read from a single sample in a study of blood T cell repertoires in COVID-19. The repertoire was sequenced with immunoSEQ multiplex PCR; TCRdb's copy has only in-frame clones and lacks some. This table holds around 280,000 clones, 70% to 90% found once. Sequencing was carried out using peripheral blood. The receptors were gathered from a woman aged 50 to 60 with active or convalescent COVID-19. CDR3s include the opening cysteine and the closing phenylalanine or tryptophan. Each record gives: D gene, clone size, J gene, V gene, CDR3 DNA, CDR3 protein. D genes are given only for firm matches. Some rows mark clone size as missing; the rest say once, few, many or name a class of expanded clone.

D: TRBD1; size: NA; J: TRBJ1-1; V: TRBV4-1; DNA: TGCGCCAGCCAACGGACAGGGGGGAACACTGAAGCTTTCTTT; CDR3: CASQRTGGNTEAFF
D: TRBD1; size: NA; J: TRBJ1-5; V: TRBV7-9; DNA: TGTGCCAGCAGCCGACAGGGCTACAATCAGCCCCAGCATTTT; CDR3: CASSRQGYNQPQHF
D: TRBD1; size: once; J: TRBJ1-2; V: TRBV5-1; DNA: TGCGCCAGCAGCTTTACAGGGGGAGGCTACACCTTC; CDR3: CASSFTGGGYTF
D: TRBD1; size: NA; J: TRBJ2-1; V: TRBV4-1; DNA: TGCGCCAGCAGCCAAGGGATCCTGAGGGGGCAAAGAAACAATGAGCAGTTCTTC; CDR3: CASSQGILRGQRNNEQFF
D: NA; size: NA; J: TRBJ2-7; V: TRBV10-3; DNA: TGTGCCATCAGTGAGAATACGGCCTACGAGCAGTACTTC; CDR3: CAISENTAYEQYF
D: NA; size: NA; J: TRBJ1-5; V: TRBV5-5; DNA: TGTGCCAGCAGCTTGGGAGGGGGATGGAATCAGCCCCAGCATTTT; CDR3: CASSLGGGWNQPQHF
D: NA; size: NA; J: TRBJ2-6; V: TRBV28; DNA: TGTGCCAGCAGTTTATATCTCTCTGGGGCCAACGTCCTGACTTTC; CDR3: CASSLYLSGANVLTF
D: NA; size: NA; J: TRBJ2-5; V: TRBV10-2; DNA: TGCGCCAGCAGACAGGGTCGGCTAAGCGTCCAAGAGACCCAGTACTTC; CDR3: CASRQGRLSVQETQYF
D: TRBD2; size: once; J: TRBJ2-1; V: TRBV6-5; DNA: TGTGCCAGCAGATTTACTAGCGGCTCCTACAATGAGCAGTTCTTC; CDR3: CASRFTSGSYNEQFF
D: NA; size: once; J: TRBJ1-1; V: TRBV20-1; DNA: TGCAGTGCTACACAGGGCTCTGAAGCTTTCTTT; CDR3: CSATQGSEAFF
D: NA; size: few; J: TRBJ1-4; V: TRBV5-6; DNA: TGTGCCAGCAGCTTGGAGAGGGGGTTGGAAAAACTGTTTTTT; CDR3: CASSLERGLEKLFF
D: TRBD2; size: NA; J: TRBJ2-7; V: TRBV5-1; DNA: TGCGCCAGCAGCTTCCAACTAGCGGGAGGAACTGAGCAGTACTTC; CDR3: CASSFQLAGGTEQYF
D: NA; size: NA; J: TRBJ1-5; V: TRBV21-1; DNA: TGTGCCAGCAGCAGGGAAAACGACAGGGTACGATGGAATCAGCCCCAGCATTTT; CDR3: CASSRENDRVRWNQPQHF
D: TRBD2; size: NA; J: TRBJ2-2; V: TRBV6-1; DNA: TGTGCCAGCAGTGTAGGGACTAGCGGGAGTCCCACCGGGGAGCTGTTTTTT; CDR3: CASSVGTSGSPTGELFF